The sequence of this T cell receptor beta chain was determined in a study of blood T cells in healthy people across ages. Then a second PCR, running about 6 to 12 cycles, was carried out with a sample-barcoded 5' primer and a J-beta primer mix. A 12-random-nucleotide template-switch adaptor tagged each cDNA molecule. TCRdb reanalysed the 5' RACE reads using MiXCR and keeps one entry per CDR3 protein. The table has about 720,000 distinct CDR3 sequences, about 20% seen once. With each sample, at least 5 micrograms of total RNA were extracted. As concerns this clonotype: One end of the junction fails to match germline, which may point to a read error.

The CDR3 is 18 residues long. Germline lookup yields CDR1 KGHDR and CDR2 SFDVKD. The clonotype comes from a man between 65 and 85 years old in good health. The chain employs TRBV24-1 and TRBJ2-1; 14 bases agree with TRBD2. The sample taken for sequencing was blood. The CDR3 region is CATSDVLLGLAGVNERFF. Written as DNA, the CDR3 is TGTGCCACCAGTGACGTGCTGTTGGGACTAGCGGGAGTTAATGAGCGGTTCTTC.